This passage covers 17 T cell receptor beta chains from one sample sequenced in a study of OX40 agonist ivuxolimab in advanced cancers. Only in-frame clones appear in the TCRdb table, and some are missing; sequencing was by immunoSEQ multiplex PCR. The profile covers tens of thousands of clones, with roughly 83% appearing a single time and around 0.7% taken by the ten largest. The sequenced sample was CD4+ or CD8+ T cells sorted from blood, obtained in a trial of the OX40 agonist ivuxolimab. The source of these receptors is an adult with an advanced solid tumor such as melanoma, head and neck, liver or kidney cancer.

The chain links TRBV6-5 to TRBJ1-5, with 8 bases aligning to TRBD1. J lost 3 bases, V lost 5 bases, and 3 bases had no gene match. Germline V CDR1 and CDR2: MNHEY, SVGAGI. The length of the CDR3 is 14 residues. The CDR3 coding sequence is TGTGCCAGCAGTACAGGGGGGGACAATCAGCCCCAGCATTTT. This codes for CASSTGGDNQPQHF.

This chain links TRBV30 with TRBJ2-7, with 9 bases lining up with TRBD1. V was pared by 4 bases and J by 2 bases, with 6 bases of the junction left unmatched. In germline, CDR1 is GTSNPN, CDR2 SVGIG (reference sequence). This CDR3 is 14 amino acids long. CDR3: CAWNLRDRAYEQYF. DNA for the CDR3: TGTGCCTGGAATCTCCGGGACAGGGCCTACGAGCAGTACTTC.

The genes are TRBV7-6 and TRBJ2-3, with no clear D. Germline V gene lookup returns CDR1 SGHVS and CDR2 FNYEAQ. The V gene lost 5 bases and the J gene lost 6 bases, with 12 bases spanning the gap. The CDR3 extends over 13 amino acids. The CDR3 here is CASSQLRTDTQYF. Written as DNA, the CDR3 is TGTGCCAGCAGCCAGCTTAGGACGGATACGCAGTATTTT.

This chain uses TRBV28 with TRBJ2-3; D gene uncertain. The CDR3 contains 12 residues. Germline V lookup: CDR1 MDHEN, CDR2 SYDVKM. V lost 6 bases to trimming and J lost 5 bases, with 9 bases between them. The CDR3 DNA reads TGTGCCAGCAGAGGCGACGTAGATACGCAGTATTTT. This gives the protein CASRGDVDTQYF.

The chain links TRBV25-1 to TRBJ1-4; D is unclear. Trimming cost V 2 bases and J 10 bases, with 11 bases left between them. The germline V gene has CDR1 MGHDK and CDR2 SYGVNS. CDR3 size: 13 residues. Here the CDR3 reads CASSERTSGKLFF. In nucleotides, the CDR3 is TGTGCCAGCAGTGAAAGAACGTCGGGAAAACTGTTTTTT. Drawing the rest from reference TRBV25-1 and TRBJ1-4, the complete variable domain is EADIYQTPRYLVIGTGKKITLECSQTMGHDKMYWYQQDPGMELHLIHYSYGVNSTEKGDLSSESTVSRIRTEHFPLTLESARPSHTSQYLCASSERTSGKLFFGSGTQLSVL.

The rearrangement joins TRBV2 to TRBJ2-3; D gene uncertain. The CDR3 covers 12 residues. V was pared by 3 bases and J by 6 bases, with 7 bases between. Germline CDR1 reads SNHLY; CDR2 reads FYNNEI. CDR3 DNA: TGTGCCAGCAGTGAGGCAGCGGATACGCAGTATTTT. Translation: CASSEAADTQYF.

The gene calls are TRBV19 and TRBJ1-1; D gene ambiguous. V dropped 3 bases and J dropped 0 bases, with 11 bases sitting between them. This CDR3 spans 15 amino acids. Germline lookup yields CDR1 LNHDA and CDR2 SQIVND (reference sequence). In DNA form, the CDR3 reads TGTGCCAGTAGTATGGATGGTGCACTGAACACTGAAGCTTTCTTT. This translates into CASSMDGALNTEAFF.

This clone was observed once. V and J are TRBV2 and TRBJ2-7; D may be TRBD1 (5 bases). Germline assignment: CDR1 SNHLY and CDR2 FYNNEI. V was pared by 6 bases and J by 0 bases, with 12 bases between. The CDR3 consists of 14 residues. The CDR3 sequence is CASRVDTNSYEQYF. In DNA form, the CDR3 reads TGTGCCAGCAGGGTGGACACCAACTCCTACGAGCAGTACTTC.

V gene TRBV6-1 combines with J gene TRBJ1-2; D gene unclear. This CDR3 is built from 12 residues. CDR1 and CDR2 (germline): MNHNS, SASEGT. Trimming cost V 6 bases and J 5 bases, with 10 bases left between them. The CDR3 loop is CASRSSSYGYTF. In DNA form, the CDR3 reads TGTGCCAGCAGGTCTTCTAGTTATGGCTACACCTTC.

The chain combines TRBV19 with TRBJ1-5; D is perhaps TRBD1 (6 bases). The CDR3 loop spans 17 amino acids. Between the trimmed V and J ends, which lost 4 bases and 6 bases, there was a span of 22 bases. The germline V gene encodes CDR1 LNHDA and CDR2 SQIVND (reference sequence). The CDR3 DNA follows: TGTGCCAGTAGTACCCCAACCAGGGGAAAAACGACTCAGCCCCAGCATTTT. Translation: CASSTPTRGKTTQPQHF.

CDR3 bases: TGTGCCAGCAGCTTAAACCCGGGGATAAGCACAGATACGCAGTATTTT. Amino acids: CASSLNPGISTDTQYF. This chain joins TRBV7-3 and TRBJ2-3; perhaps TRBD2 as D (5 bases). This CDR3 comprises 16 residues. The germline V and J ends were trimmed by 1 base and 0 bases, with 11 bases remaining between them. Looked up from germline, CDR1 is SGHTA and CDR2 is FQGTGA. The complete variable domain, with remaining parts taken from reference TRBV7-3 and TRBJ2-3, reads GAGVSQTPSNKVTEKGKYVELRCDPISGHTALYWYRQSLGQGPEFLIYFQGTGAADDSGLPNDRFFAVRPEGSVSTLKIQRTERGDSAVYLCASSLNPGISTDTQYFGPGTRLTVL.

The V and J genes are TRBV10-3 and TRBJ2-7, with 9 positions matching TRBD1. Germline values: CDR1 ENHRY, CDR2 SYGVKD. There are 16 residues in the CDR3. The ends lost 2 bases at V and 0 bases at J; junction bases unmatched: 5. CDR3 in DNA: TGTGCCATCAGTGAGCCCGGGACAGGGAACTCCTACGAGCAGTACTTC. Its translation: CAISEPGTGNSYEQYF.

This clone was seen a handful of times. The chain employs TRBV2 and TRBJ2-7; D remains ambiguous. The germline V and J ends were trimmed by 2 bases and 4 bases, with 0 bases remaining between them. Germline V gene lookup returns CDR1 SNHLY and CDR2 FYNNEI. The CDR3 is made up of 10 amino acids. The CDR3 sequence: CASSEYEQYF. The CDR3 bases are TGTGCCAGCAGTGAATACGAGCAGTACTTC.

V is TRBV6-5 and J is TRBJ1-1; 8 bases match TRBD1. With V trimmed by 6 bases and J by 5 bases, 5 bases remained unmatched. The germline V gene has CDR1 MNHEY and CDR2 SVGAGI. This CDR3 spans 13 amino acids. The CDR3 DNA reads TGTGCCAGCAGACAGGGGGGGAGGACTGAAGCTTTCTTT. It specifies CASRQGGRTEAFF.

The V call is TRBV19, the J call TRBJ1-1; no firm D call. The CDR3 has 13 residues. Between the trimmed V and J ends, which lost 7 bases and 2 bases, there was a span of 11 bases. Germline CDR1 is LNHDA and CDR2 is SQIVND (reference sequence). The CDR3 bases are TGTGCCAGTACGCAACACAGTAACACTGAAGCTTTCTTT. Encoded protein: CASTQHSNTEAFF.

The chain combines TRBV29-1 with TRBJ2-7; D call uncertain. The V and J ends lost 5 bases and 0 bases respectively, with 8 bases between them. The CDR3 runs 12 residues. Germline CDR1 reads SQVTM; CDR2 reads ANQGSEA. CDR3 nucleotides: TGCAGCGTTTTGGCTACCTCCTACGAGCAGTACTTC. Translation gives CSVLATSYEQYF.

The genes are TRBV6-6 and TRBJ1-2; TRBD1 matches at 9 bases. CDR3 length: 14 residues. Losses at the gene ends were 5 bases for V and 8 bases for J; bases not matched to a gene: 9. CDR1 and CDR2 (germline): MNHNY, SVGAGI (reference sequence). The DNA for the CDR3 is TGTGCCAGCAGTACGCCGGACAGGGGATACGGCTACACCTTC. This translates into CASSTPDRGYGYTF.